These 22 T cell receptor beta chains were all obtained from the same sample, sequenced in a study of shared T cell receptors in the human thymus. Generated by immunoSEQ multiplex PCR, the TCRdb table keeps only in-frame clones and is missing some. The sample gives approximately 490,000 clones, approximately 78% of which show up once; approximately 0.013% is in the top ten. These sequences were also reported in another study, on human thymus T cells.

The sequencing sample was made of thymocytes. The receptor set was obtained from a boy under two years old with a congenital heart defect.

This clone was observed once. This chain uses TRBV13 with TRBJ2-7; D is ambiguous. V was pared by 0 bases and J by 3 bases, with 12 bases between. Germline CDR1 and CDR2: PRHDT and FYEKMQ (reference sequence). This CDR3 spans 15 amino acids. The CDR3 spells CASSLGRHSNYEQYF. CDR3 DNA sequence: TGTGCCAGCAGCTTAGGCCGGCACAGCAACTACGAGCAGTACTTC.

V gene TRBV27 combines with J gene TRBJ2-7; D possibly corresponds to TRBD1 (6 bases). Trimming shortened V by 6 bases and J by 1 base, and 19 bases separated the two germline ends. The CDR3 totals 16 residues. Germline CDR1 and CDR2: MNHEY and SMNVEV (reference sequence). DNA for the CDR3: TGTGCCAGCAGCCCCTTTAGGTCCAGGGGATCCTACGAGCAGTACTTC. It encodes CASSPFRSRGSYEQYF.

The chain carries TRBV19 and TRBJ2-1; 8 bases match TRBD2. Per germline, CDR1 LNHDA and CDR2 SQIVND (reference sequence). The CDR3 spans 16 residues. J gave up 0 bases and V 6 bases, and 7 bases lay outside the gene matches. This CDR3 reads CASSQKSGSSYNEQFF. The CDR3 bases are TGTGCCAGTAGCCAAAAGAGCGGGAGCTCCTACAATGAGCAGTTCTTC.

The chain couples TRBV19 to TRBJ1-5; 9 bases fit TRBD1. V was pared by 3 bases and J by 4 bases, with 1 base of the junction left unmatched. The germline gives CDR1 LNHDA, CDR2 SQIVND (reference sequence). The CDR3 contains 14 residues. The CDR3 loop reads CASSMGQGNQPQHF. For the CDR3, the DNA is TGTGCCAGTAGTATGGGACAGGGTAATCAGCCCCAGCATTTT.

This chain uses TRBV4-2 with TRBJ2-5, with a tentative D call TRBD2 (6 bases). Germline-derived CDR1 and CDR2 are LGHNA and YNFKEQ. The CDR3 totals 15 residues. V lost 1 base and J lost 1, with 10 bases in between. The CDR3 spells CASSQVWRGQETQYF. The CDR3 DNA is TGTGCCAGCAGCCAAGTTTGGCGGGGCCAAGAGACCCAGTACTTC.

This sequence joins TRBV19 and TRBJ1-1; no clear D. The length of the CDR3 is 13 residues. The germline V gene encodes CDR1 LNHDA and CDR2 SQIVND (reference sequence). V was clipped by 7 bases and J by 1 base, with 10 bases between them. The CDR3 DNA reads as TGTGCCAGTACCCAGTGGGCGAACACTGAAGCTTTCTTT. Encoded protein: CASTQWANTEAFF.

This chain uses TRBV20-1 with TRBJ1-2, with D unclear. Per the germline V gene, CDR1 is DFQATT and CDR2 is SNEGSKA (reference sequence). The CDR3 is 11 residues long. The ends were cut back, 6 bases at V and 5 bases at J, with 10 bases in the middle. The CDR3 nucleotides read TGCAGTGCCGGGTATCGATATGGCTACACCTTC. This translates into CSAGYRYGYTF.

This rearrangement joins TRBV5-8 to TRBJ2-4; D is unclear. With 0 bases removed from V and 2 bases from J, the gap between germline ends came to 3 bases. Germline V CDR1 and CDR2: SGHTS, YDEGEE. This CDR3 comprises 13 residues. The CDR3 is CASSLVTKNIQYF. CDR3 DNA sequence: TGTGCCAGCAGCTTGGTCACCAAAAACATTCAGTACTTC.

In DNA form, the CDR3 reads TGTGCCAGTAATTCCCCCAACACAGGGGGTACAACCTACGAGCAGTACTTC. Its translation is CASNSPNTGGTTYEQYF. The rearrangement joins TRBV19 to TRBJ2-7; 8 bases map to TRBD1. This CDR3 is 17 amino acids long. CDR1 is LNHDA, CDR2 SQIVND, per germline (reference sequence). Unmatched junction bases numbered 16, after V lost 7 bases and J lost 2 bases.

The rearrangement joins TRBV15 to TRBJ1-3; D remains ambiguous. V lost 0 bases, J lost 5 bases, and 14 bases lay in between. Germline-derived CDR1 and CDR2 are LNHNV and YYDKDF (reference sequence). The length of the CDR3 is 16 residues. The DNA for the CDR3 is TGTGCCACCAGCAGAGATTTATCGGGTGGTCGAAACACCATATATTTT. Its protein is CATSRDLSGGRNTIYF.

The sample holds one count of this clone. The chain joins TRBV28 to TRBJ2-7; 7 positions match TRBD2. The CDR3 spans 16 residues. CDR1 and CDR2 from the germline V gene are MDHEN and SYDVKM. V lost 2 bases to trimming and J lost 3 bases; unmatched junction nucleotides: 10. CDR3 sequence reads: CASSLSGAPSSYEQYF. The CDR3 coding sequence is TGTGCCAGCAGTTTAAGCGGGGCCCCCTCAAGCTACGAGCAGTACTTC.

The gene calls are TRBV2 and TRBJ1-1, with TRBD1 matching 7 bases. V dropped 3 bases and J dropped 1; count of bases not matched to a gene: 5. Germline values: CDR1 SNHLY, CDR2 FYNNEI. This CDR3 is built from 15 residues. The chain's CDR3 is CASSDPQGTNTEAFF. CDR3 bases: TGTGCCAGCAGTGACCCACAGGGGACGAACACTGAAGCTTTCTTT.

The chain uses TRBV11-2 and TRBJ2-1; tentative D call: TRBD2 (6 bases). The CDR3 runs to 19 residues. Germline-derived CDR1 and CDR2 are SGHAT and FQNNGV. The V end lost 2 bases, the J end lost 5 bases, and 25 bases lay between the germline ends. CDR3 in DNA: TGTGCCAGCAGCTTATTAGGCGTATTAACGGGAGTCAGTAACAATGAGCAGTTCTTC. Translated: CASSLLGVLTGVSNNEQFF.

The rearrangement links TRBV6-5 to TRBJ2-3; possible D gene TRBD2, 5 bases. CDR3 length equals 16 residues. The germline gives CDR1 MNHEY, CDR2 SVGAGI. Trimming left V 0 bases short and J 5 bases short, with 15 bases between. The CDR3 sequence is CASSYSWVASQDTQYF. Here the CDR3 DNA reads TGTGCCAGCAGTTACTCGTGGGTTGCTAGCCAAGATACGCAGTATTTT.

With regard to this clone: In the same sample, other DNA sequences code for this CDR3. V gene TRBV9 combines with J gene TRBJ2-7; D may be TRBD1 (5 bases). The germline V gene has CDR1 SGDLS and CDR2 YYNGEE. Deletions cut 2 bases from V and 1 base from J, with 7 bases between. The CDR3 sequence is 13 residues long. The CDR3 region is CASSVDSSYEQYF. CDR3 bases: TGTGCCAGCAGCGTCGACAGTTCCTACGAGCAGTACTTC.

V usage is TRBV28 and J usage is TRBJ2-1, with a possible D match to TRBD1 (5 bases). The CDR3 totals 13 residues. Germline values: CDR1 MDHEN, CDR2 SYDVKM. V lost 4 bases to trimming and J lost 9 bases, with 13 bases between them. The CDR3 sequence is CASSWLGRGEQFF. DNA for the CDR3: TGTGCCAGCAGTTGGTTAGGAAGGGGTGAGCAGTTCTTC.

The chain combines TRBV19 with TRBJ1-2, with a weak D call TRBD1 (5 bases). The CDR3 covers 13 residues. Trimming shortened V by 7 bases and J by 6 bases, and 15 bases separated the two germline ends. Per germline, CDR1 LNHDA and CDR2 SQIVND (reference sequence). The CDR3 loop is CASTRWGEDGYTF. The CDR3 coding sequence is TGTGCCAGTACCCGCTGGGGGGAGGATGGCTACACCTTC.

The chain recombines TRBV28 with TRBJ2-1, with 10 positions matching TRBD1. The CDR3 loop spans 16 amino acids. Losses at the gene ends were 7 bases for V and 4 bases for J; bases not matched to a gene: 10. Germline V gene sequence: CDR1 MDHEN, CDR2 SYDVKM. The CDR3 is CASKSSGTGAYNEQFF. For the CDR3, the DNA is TGTGCCAGCAAATCCTCCGGGACAGGGGCATACAATGAGCAGTTCTTC.

This rearrangement joins TRBV7-3 to TRBJ2-5, with 9 nucleotides matching TRBD2. The CDR3 contains 17 residues. V was clipped by 2 bases and J by 5 bases; unmatched bases: 12. Germline V gene data show CDR1 as SGHTA and CDR2 as FQGTGA. CDR3 amino acids: CASSLLSLREGLETQYF. Written as DNA, the CDR3 is TGTGCCAGCAGCTTACTCAGCCTGCGGGAGGGCCTGGAGACCCAGTACTTC.

This rearrangement joins TRBV6-5 to TRBJ2-7; 7 bases are shared with TRBD1. CDR3 length equals 15 residues. V gave up 6 bases and J gave up 2 bases; unmatched junction bases: 10. Looked up from germline, CDR1 is MNHEY and CDR2 is SVGAGI. CDR3 DNA sequence: TGTGCCAGCAGCCCCCAGACAGGGCACCCCTACGAGCAGTACTTC. It translates to CASSPQTGHPYEQYF.

The genes are TRBV7-2 and TRBJ1-4, with D perhaps TRBD1 (5 bases). V dropped 5 bases and J dropped 0 bases, with 10 bases sitting between them. The CDR3 sequence is 15 residues long. Per germline, CDR1 SGHTA and CDR2 FQGNSA. CDR3 sequence reads: CASSHLGATNEKLFF. As DNA, the CDR3 is TGTGCCAGCAGCCATCTAGGGGCAACTAATGAAAAACTGTTTTTT.

The table lists this clone with a count of one. The chain uses TRBV6-1 and TRBJ2-1, with 14 nucleotides matching TRBD2. From germline, CDR1 is MNHNS and CDR2 SASEGT. The CDR3 has 14 amino acids. Germline trimming cut 11 bases from V and 6 bases from J; bases unmatched to any gene: 6. CDR3 nucleotide sequence: TGTGCCGGACGGGGGACTAGCGGGAGCAATGAGCAGTTCTTC. Residues: CAGRGTSGSNEQFF.